The 11 T cell receptor beta chains listed next were all sequenced from one sample in a study of cytomegalovirus exposure and HLA in healthy donors. Amplification used 60 Vbeta primers and 13 Jbeta primers. The method was immunoSEQ multiplex PCR; TCRdb's version includes in-frame clones alone and lacks a portion of them. The sample shows about 190,000 clones, roughly 80% of them seen only once. The sequenced material came from PBMCs. The source is a man aged 35 to 55 in good health and CMV-seropositive.

This chain joins TRBV11-2 and TRBJ2-3, with 16 bases fitting TRBD2. The germline V gene encodes CDR1 SGHAT and CDR2 FQNNGV. This CDR3 comprises 15 residues. V dropped 4 bases and J dropped 8; count of bases not matched to a gene: 3. The CDR3 sequence is CASSSGTSGGGTQYF. The CDR3 nucleotides are TGTGCCAGCAGCTCCGGGACTAGCGGGGGGGGTACGCAGTATTTT. Drawing the rest from reference TRBV11-2 and TRBJ2-3, the complete variable domain is EAGVAQSPRYKIIEKRQSVAFWCNPISGHATLYWYQQILGQGPKLLIQFQNNGVVDDSQLPKDRFSAERLKGVDSTLKIQPAKLEDSAVYLCASSSGTSGGGTQYFGPGTRLTVL.

The V gene is TRBV5-6, the J gene TRBJ1-1, with TRBD1 matching 10 bases. Per germline, CDR1 SGHDT and CDR2 YYEEEE. The CDR3 sequence is 16 residues long. V lost 4 bases and J lost 4; bases outside the gene matches: 10. Here the CDR3 reads CASSGITGTGVTEAFF. The CDR3 region has the DNA TGTGCCAGCAGCGGGATTACCGGGACAGGGGTCACTGAAGCTTTCTTT.

CDR3 in amino acids: CASSPTQGILYEQYF. CDR3 nucleotides: TGTGCCAGTAGTCCTACACAGGGAATCCTCTACGAGCAGTACTTC. This sequence joins TRBV19 and TRBJ2-7; possibly TRBD1 for D (6 bases). CDR3 length equals 15 residues. Germline V gene lookup returns CDR1 LNHDA and CDR2 SQIVND (reference sequence). The V and J ends lost 5 bases and 3 bases respectively, with 17 bases between them.

The rearrangement joins TRBV28 to TRBJ2-7, with TRBD1 identical over 9 bases. This CDR3 is built from 14 residues. With 5 bases clipped from V and 3 bases from J, the junction kept 5 bases outside the gene matches. The germline CDR1 and CDR2 sequences are MDHEN and SYDVKM. CDR3 protein: CASSPRQGDYEQYF. DNA for the CDR3: TGTGCCAGCAGTCCTCGACAGGGGGACTACGAGCAGTACTTC.

V usage is TRBV5-5 and J usage is TRBJ1-4, with D perhaps matching TRBD1 (5 bases). CDR3 size: 16 residues. The ends were cut back, 0 bases at V and 0 bases at J, with 9 bases in the middle. Per germline, CDR1 SGHKS and CDR2 YYEKEE (reference sequence). CDR3 in amino acids: CASSLGGGATNEKLFF. CDR3 DNA: TGTGCCAGCAGCTTGGGCGGGGGAGCAACTAATGAAAAACTGTTTTTT.

This clone was observed a single time. The genes are TRBV11-2 and TRBJ2-7, with 7 nucleotides matching TRBD2. Germline CDR1 is SGHAT and CDR2 is FQNNGV. There are 14 residues in the CDR3. Trimming cost V 5 bases and J 2 bases; bases outside gene matches: 6. CDR3 protein: CASSRLGLAYEQYF. CDR3 sequence (DNA): TGTGCCAGCAGCCGCCTTGGACTAGCCTACGAGCAGTACTTC.

This chain joins TRBV4-3 and TRBJ2-7, with TRBD2 matching 7 bases. J was trimmed by 5 bases and V by 0 bases; bases with no gene match: 7. There are 15 residues in the CDR3. Germline V CDR1 and CDR2: LGHNA, YSLEER. The CDR3 loop is CASSQDVRGGDEQYF. The CDR3, as DNA: TGCGCCAGCAGCCAAGATGTTCGGGGAGGGGACGAGCAGTACTTC.

This clone was seen a single time. The chain couples TRBV4-3 to TRBJ2-5, with TRBD2 matching over 7 bases. Germline assignment: CDR1 LGHNA and CDR2 YSLEER. The J segment lost 2 bases and the V segment lost 0 bases, leaving 0 bases of the junction unmatched. This CDR3 region has 14 residues. CDR3: CASSQEGGQETQYF. DNA of the CDR3: TGCGCCAGCAGCCAAGAGGGAGGGCAAGAGACCCAGTACTTC.

This clone was detected a few times. CDR3 nucleotide sequence: TGTGCCAGCAGTGAATTCAGCGGGGGGGATTACAATGAGCAGTTCTTC. This translates into CASSEFSGGDYNEQFF. The gene calls are TRBV25-1 and TRBJ2-1, with 10 bases fitting TRBD2. The CDR3 length is 16 residues. The V gene's germline CDR1 is MGHDK and CDR2 SYGVNS. Trimming removed 1 base from V and 4 bases from J; junction bases left unmatched: 4.

In its sample, this clone was seen a few times. The rearrangement uses TRBV4-2 and TRBJ1-5; possibly TRBD1 for D (5 bases). From germline, CDR1 is LGHNA and CDR2 YNFKEQ. There are 16 residues in the CDR3. Trimming stripped 1 base from V and 6 bases from J, with 16 bases between. CDR3 coding DNA: TGTGCCAGCAGCCAAGGAGAAGGCCAAGGGGTTCAGCCCCAGCATTTT. Its translation is CASSQGEGQGVQPQHF.

The J gene is TRBJ1-1, the V gene TRBV4-3; TRBD1 might be the D (6 bases). The V gene's germline CDR1 is LGHNA and CDR2 YSLEER. V lost 0 bases and J 4 bases, leaving 9 bases between the germline ends. This CDR3 spans 14 amino acids. The CDR3 region is CASSQDSRGTEAFF. CDR3 DNA: TGCGCCAGCAGCCAAGATTCCAGGGGCACTGAAGCTTTCTTT.